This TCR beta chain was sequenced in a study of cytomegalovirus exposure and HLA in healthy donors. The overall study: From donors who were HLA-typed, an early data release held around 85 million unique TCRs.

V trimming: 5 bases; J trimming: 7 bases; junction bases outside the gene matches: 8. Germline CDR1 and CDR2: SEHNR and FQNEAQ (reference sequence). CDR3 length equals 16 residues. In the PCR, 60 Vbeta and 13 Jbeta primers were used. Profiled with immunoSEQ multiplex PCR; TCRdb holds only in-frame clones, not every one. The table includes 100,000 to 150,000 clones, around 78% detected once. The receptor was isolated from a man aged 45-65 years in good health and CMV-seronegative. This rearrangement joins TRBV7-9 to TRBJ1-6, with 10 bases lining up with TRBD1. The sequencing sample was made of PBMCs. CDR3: CASSAGGTGENSPLHF. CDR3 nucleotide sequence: TGTGCCAGCAGCGCCGGGGGGACAGGGGAGAATTCACCCCTCCACTTT.